This T cell receptor beta chain was identified in a study of T cell repertoires in cytomegalovirus infection. Findings and limits, study-wide: Ex vivo, HLA-C-restricted CMV-specific TCR beta clonotypes prevailed over the rest of the response.

TCRdb passed the reads through MiXCR, listing each CDR3 protein once. The sample shows more than 95,000 distinct CDR3 sequences, 32% of them seen only once. V lost 6 bases to trimming and J lost 6 bases, with 11 bases between them. This CDR3 is built from 13 residues. Germline V gene lookup returns CDR1 MDHEN and CDR2 SYDVKM. Points on this clonotype: Antigen specificity is unknown.

The specimen was CD8+ T cells from cultured PBMCs, collected from culture after CMV antigen stimulation. The clonotype was recovered from a human donor in good health (CMV status not recorded). Some clones in this sample may be carry-over from other donors' samples. The chain is built from TRBV28 and TRBJ2-2; D remains unclear. The CDR3, as DNA: TGTGCCAGCAGCCCTAATACGGCCGGGGAGCTGTTTTTT. Amino acid sequence: CASSPNTAGELFF.